This TCR beta chain was recovered during a study of shared clonotypes between healthy human individuals. The V segment lost 4 bases and the J segment 0 bases; nucleotides outside the gene matches: 0. The CDR3 spans 14 residues. Germline CDR1 reads MNHNS; CDR2 reads SASEGT. Turning to this clone: The same CDR3 arises from other DNA sequences in this sample as well.

Measured with immunoSEQ multiplex PCR; TCRdb has only the in-frame clones, and not every one. The table has about 2 million clones, over 85% seen once; the top ten hold 0.1% to 0.15%. This receptor was taken from a man aged 18-30 years in good health. V gene TRBV6-1 combines with J gene TRBJ1-1, with 9 bases lining up with TRBD1. Material for sequencing was naive CD4+ T cells sorted from blood. Subset: CD45RA+ positively selected. Here the CDR3 DNA reads TGTGCCAGCAGTGGACAGGGGGTGAACACTGAAGCTTTCTTT. Protein: CASSGQGVNTEAFF.